This record concerns one T cell receptor beta chain sequence. The sample is drawn from a study of vaccination and CD4 T cells after COVID-19. In the study overall: Two doses of either BNT162b2 or mRNA-1273 vaccine went to participants. Post-vaccine sampling followed dose two by a median 72 days (range 14 to 241). At days 161 to 241 and at day 14 post-vaccination, a few convalescent patients were sampled.

MiXCR, run by TCRdb on the PCR reads, gives a single entry per CDR3 protein. The sample includes some 29,000 distinct CDR3 sequences, 45% to 55% of them seen just once. Time point: late sampling 161 to 241 days after vaccination in a few convalescent patients. CDR1 MDHEN and CDR2 SYDVKM come from the germline V gene. Trimming stripped 7 bases from V and 2 bases from J, with 23 bases between. The CDR3 is 17 residues long. This receptor was taken from a human donor who had recovered from COVID-19. The specimen was CD4+ T cells from blood, collected about 7 months after SARS-CoV-2 vaccination. The chain joins TRBV28 to TRBJ1-2, with D maybe TRBD1 (5 bases). The CDR3 is CASTPVRGRRANYGYTF. Written as DNA, the CDR3 is TGTGCCAGCACCCCCGTTAGGGGTCGACGGGCGAACTATGGCTACACCTTC.